This T cell receptor beta chain was obtained from a study of T-cell reconstitution after alpha-beta-depleted transplantation in children. This CDR3 contains 17 residues. CDR1 is MNHNS, CDR2 SASEGT, per germline. V was pared by 6 bases and J by 1 base, with 20 bases between. Researchers prepared the TCRbeta library using unique molecular identifiers, the study reports. TCRdb reprocessed the PCR reads via MiXCR and lists one record per CDR3 protein. The sample carries 500,000 to 650,000 distinct CDR3 sequences, more than 9.5% recorded once. The sequence was collected from a female patient aged 2 to 10 who had a stem cell transplant for aplastic anemia, so the T cells may come from the graft donor. Sequenced material: PBMCs, mostly from graft donor cells, taken 180 days after TCRalphabeta/CD19-depleted stem cell transplant. V gene TRBV6-1 combines with J gene TRBJ2-3; D could derive from TRBD1 or TRBD2 (5 bases each). In DNA, the CDR3 is TGTGCCAGCAGCCCGGGACGGTCCAGCGTTGGCACAGATACGCAGTATTTT. It yields the protein CASSPGRSSVGTDTQYF.